The 27 T cell receptor beta chains reported below all come from one sample, sequenced in a study of shared clonotypes between healthy human individuals. Method: immunoSEQ multiplex PCR; TCRdb's copy keeps in-frame clones and lacks some. The table shows some 900,000 clones, with approximately 76% occurring only once. Sequencing was done on a sample of memory CD4+ T cells sorted from blood. Subset defined: CD45RA-negative fraction. The receptor source for this set is a man between 18 and 29 years old in good health.

The V gene is TRBV4-1, the J gene TRBJ2-1, with 8 bases aligning to TRBD2. Germline CDR1 and CDR2: MGHRA and YSYEKL. V shed 4 bases and J 4 bases; nucleotides not matched to a gene: 9. The CDR3 contains 16 residues. Here the CDR3 DNA reads TGCGCCAGCAGCCCCGATTCGGGGGGGAAATACAATGAGCAGTTCTTC. Its translation is CASSPDSGGKYNEQFF.

CDR3 in DNA: TGTGCCAGCAGCTCAGGCGACAAGACAGGGGGCTATGGCTACACCTTC. This encodes CASSSGDKTGGYGYTF. This sequence joins TRBV7-2 and TRBJ1-2; 9 positions match TRBD1. After removal of 4 bases from V and 4 bases from J, the junction contained 10 bases not matched to a gene. The CDR3 totals 16 residues. Germline CDR1 is SGHTA and CDR2 is FQGNSA.

This chain connects TRBV5-1 to TRBJ1-4, with 9 bases matching TRBD1. CDR1 and CDR2 from the germline V gene are SGHRS and YFSETQ. V was clipped by 5 bases and J by 8 bases; unmatched bases: 10. The CDR3 runs to 15 residues. CDR3 sequence (DNA): TGCGCCAGCAGTCTGACCGGGACAGGGAAGGAAAAACTGTTTTTT. Its translation is CASSLTGTGKEKLFF.

The gene calls are TRBV28 and TRBJ2-3; D perhaps matches TRBD1 (5 bases). This CDR3 spans 16 amino acids. Looked up from germline, CDR1 is MDHEN and CDR2 is SYDVKM. V was trimmed by 5 bases and J by 6 bases, leaving 21 bases between them. DNA of the CDR3: TGTGCCAGCAGTCGCCAGGGTATTGGGGTGGGGGATACGCAGTATTTT. Translated: CASSRQGIGVGDTQYF. The complete variable domain, with remaining parts taken from reference TRBV28 and TRBJ2-3, reads DVKVTQSSRYLVKRTGEKVFLECVQDMDHENMFWYRQDPGLGLRLIYFSYDVKMKEKGDIPEGYSVSREKKERFSLILESASTNQTSMYLCASSRQGIGVGDTQYFGPGTRLTVL.

This clone occurred once. This chain links TRBV19 with TRBJ2-4; either TRBD1 or TRBD2 may fit D (6 bases each). The V and J ends lost 2 bases and 7 bases respectively, with 12 bases between them. The germline gives CDR1 LNHDA, CDR2 SQIVND (reference sequence). The length of the CDR3 is 14 residues. In DNA form, the CDR3 reads TGTGCCAGTAGTATAAGGGGGGCTGGGAACATTCAGTACTTC. Translated: CASSIRGAGNIQYF.

The V call is TRBV5-1, the J call TRBJ2-2; D is possibly TRBD1 (6 bases). With 5 bases removed from V and 1 base from J, the gap between germline ends came to 12 bases. Germline lookup yields CDR1 SGHRS and CDR2 YFSETQ. This CDR3 is built from 15 residues. The chain's CDR3 is CASRRTEKNTGELFF. The CDR3 nucleotides read TGCGCCAGCAGGAGGACAGAGAAGAACACCGGGGAGCTGTTTTTT.

The chain combines TRBV5-4 with TRBJ2-2, with 11 bases fitting TRBD2. The CDR3 length is 16 residues. Germline loops: CDR1 SGHNT, CDR2 YYREEE (reference sequence). V dropped 5 bases and J dropped 2; count of bases not matched to a gene: 5. CDR3 DNA: TGTGCCAGCAGGGCCGGGACTAGCGGAAACACCGGGGAGCTGTTTTTT. Amino acid sequence: CASRAGTSGNTGELFF. The complete variable domain, with remaining parts taken from reference TRBV5-4 and TRBJ2-2, reads ETGVTQSPTHLIKTRGQQVTLRCSSQSGHNTVSWYQQALGQGPQFIFQYYREEENGRGNFPPRFSGLQFPNYSSELNVNALELDDSALYLCASRAGTSGNTGELFFGEGSRLTVL.

The V call is TRBV7-9, the J call TRBJ2-2; D not resolved. V dropped 2 bases and J dropped 2 bases, with 9 bases sitting between them. This CDR3 is built from 15 residues. Germline V lookup: CDR1 SEHNR, CDR2 FQNEAQ (reference sequence). CDR3 sequence reads: CASSLRPANTGELFF. The CDR3 DNA reads as TGTGCCAGCAGCTTAAGGCCAGCTAACACCGGGGAGCTGTTTTTT.

In this sample, this clone turned up many times. V is TRBV7-2 and J is TRBJ2-7; D call uncertain. This CDR3 region has 16 residues. V was shortened by 1 base and J by 2 bases, with 15 bases between the two germline ends. Germline CDR1 reads SGHTA; CDR2 reads FQGNSA. As DNA, the CDR3 is TGTGCCAGCAGCTTAGGGGGATTCTCTGCCACCTACGAGCAGTACTTC. The encoded protein is CASSLGGFSATYEQYF. Variable domain in full (rest from reference TRBV7-2 and TRBJ2-7): GAGVSQSPSNKVTEKGKDVELRCDPISGHTALYWYRQSLGQGLEFLIYFQGNSAPDKSGLPSDRFSAERTGGSVSTLTIQRTQQEDSAVYLCASSLGGFSATYEQYFGPGTRLTVT.

The rearrangement joins TRBV6-5 to TRBJ1-2; D perhaps matches TRBD1 (5 bases). V dropped 7 bases and J dropped 6 bases, with 18 bases sitting between them. This CDR3 has 14 residues. Germline V gene sequence: CDR1 MNHEY, CDR2 SVGAGI. The CDR3 DNA follows: TGTGCCAGCACCAACAGATGGGGGGGTAATGGCTACACCTTC. It codes for CASTNRWGGNGYTF.

The rearrangement links TRBV18 to TRBJ1-1, with D possibly TRBD1 on 6 matching bases. Germline CDR1 and CDR2: KGHSH and LQKENI. V lost 6 bases to trimming and J lost 6 bases, with 17 bases between them. The length of the CDR3 is 14 residues. CDR3 in amino acids: CASSRGGGAAEAFF. As DNA, the CDR3 is TGTGCCAGCTCCCGTGGTGGGGGGGCCGCTGAAGCTTTCTTT.

The chain links TRBV19 to TRBJ1-2, with D unresolved. Trimming left V 3 bases short and J 6 bases short, with 17 bases between. The germline V gene has CDR1 LNHDA and CDR2 SQIVND (reference sequence). The length of the CDR3 is 15 residues. CDR3 sequence reads: CASSIRRSSFDGYTF. The CDR3 DNA sequence: TGTGCCAGTAGTATTAGGAGGTCCTCCTTCGATGGCTACACCTTC.

This chain uses TRBV4-3 with TRBJ2-3, with D perhaps TRBD1 (5 bases). V lost 2 bases and J 2 bases, leaving 8 bases between the germline ends. This CDR3 has 14 amino acids. Germline V CDR1 and CDR2: LGHNA, YSLEER. This CDR3 is CASSQPGYTDTQYF. The CDR3 DNA sequence: TGCGCCAGCAGCCAACCAGGGTACACAGATACGCAGTATTTT.

Only a few counts were recorded for this clone. The chain joins TRBV30 to TRBJ1-2; D call uncertain. Trimming stripped 8 bases from V and 3 bases from J, with 19 bases between. This CDR3 has 14 residues. From germline, CDR1 is GTSNPN and CDR2 SVGIG (reference sequence). This CDR3 is CAGEAGMAHYGYTF. CDR3 sequence (DNA): TGTGCCGGCGAAGCGGGGATGGCCCACTATGGCTACACCTTC.

V is TRBV2 and J is TRBJ2-7, with unresolved D. The germline V gene has CDR1 SNHLY and CDR2 FYNNEI. The V and J ends lost 3 bases and 2 bases respectively, with 8 bases between them. This CDR3 is built from 13 residues. The CDR3 is CASSENRAYEQYF. CDR3 coding DNA: TGTGCCAGCAGTGAGAACAGAGCCTACGAGCAGTACTTC.

There are many counts of this clone. This chain uses TRBV5-1 with TRBJ2-1, with 9 bases aligning to TRBD2. Germline V gives CDR1 SGHRS, CDR2 YFSETQ. V was clipped by 0 bases and J by 6 bases; unmatched bases: 4. This CDR3 contains 15 residues. As DNA, the CDR3 is TGCGCCAGCAGCTTGGTGGTAGCGGGGGCCAATGAGCAGTTCTTC. It is translated as CASSLVVAGANEQFF.

The rearrangement uses TRBV18 and TRBJ1-1, with TRBD1 as a possible D gene (5 bases). V lost 4 bases to trimming and J lost 1 base, with 10 bases between them. The CDR3 is 14 amino acids. Germline V CDR1 and CDR2: KGHSH, LQKENI. The CDR3: CASSRQPSNTEAFF. As DNA, the CDR3 is TGTGCCAGCTCACGACAGCCATCGAACACTGAAGCTTTCTTT.

The J gene is TRBJ2-3, the V gene TRBV7-9; 7 bases map to TRBD2. Trimming took 1 base from V and 4 from J; bases not matched to a gene: 8. CDR1 and CDR2 (germline): SEHNR, FQNEAQ (reference sequence). The CDR3 is made up of 16 amino acids. CDR3 protein: CASSLGRAGEADTQYF. In DNA form, the CDR3 reads TGTGCCAGCAGCTTAGGTCGGGCGGGAGAGGCAGATACGCAGTATTTT. The whole variable domain, remainder taken from reference TRBV7-9 and TRBJ2-3, is DTGVSQNPRHKITKRGQNVTFRCDPISEHNRLYWYRQTLGQGPEFLTYFQNEAQLEKSRLLSDRFSAERPKGSFSTLEIQRTEQGDSAMYLCASSLGRAGEADTQYFGPGTRLTVL.

The chain's CDR3 is CAWTETGMGQPQHF. DNA for the CDR3: TGTGCCTGGACCGAGACAGGGATGGGTCAGCCCCAGCATTTT. V is TRBV30 and J is TRBJ1-5; the match to TRBD1 covers 7 bases. With 4 bases clipped from V and 6 bases from J, the junction kept 9 bases outside the gene matches. Germline CDR1 reads GTSNPN; CDR2 reads SVGIG (reference sequence). CDR3 size: 14 residues.

The gene calls are TRBV19 and TRBJ1-1; D gene ambiguous. This CDR3 region has 16 residues. Germline V lookup: CDR1 LNHDA, CDR2 SQIVND (reference sequence). V was shortened by 6 bases and J by 6 bases, with 23 bases between the two germline ends. The CDR3 nucleotides read TGTGCCAGTAGCTCCCACGAGCGGACTGCTGTGGCTGAAGCTTTCTTT. Its translation is CASSSHERTAVAEAFF. Combining the CDR3 with reference TRBV19 and TRBJ1-1 gives the whole variable domain DGGITQSPKYLFRKEGQNVTLSCEQNLNHDAMYWYRQDPGQGLRLIYYSQIVNDFQKGDIAEGYSVSREKKESFPLTVTSAQKNPTAFYLCASSSHERTAVAEAFFGQGTRLTVV.

The CDR3 sequence: CASSMGSSGANVLTF. CDR3 sequence (DNA): TGTGCCAGCAGTATGGGGAGCTCTGGGGCCAACGTCCTGACTTTC. The rearrangement uses TRBV28 and TRBJ2-6; weak D call: TRBD2 (5 bases). V gave up 5 bases and J gave up 0 bases, with 8 bases separating them. The CDR3 consists of 15 residues. Germline loops: CDR1 MDHEN, CDR2 SYDVKM.

This clone was seen a single time. The chain is built from TRBV4-2 and TRBJ2-2; unclear D gene. The CDR3 extends over 15 amino acids. Germline CDR1 and CDR2: LGHNA and YNFKEQ. The V and J ends lost 0 bases and 4 bases respectively, with 9 bases between them. For the CDR3, the DNA is TGTGCCAGCAGCCAAGATATGGGCACCACCGGGGAGCTGTTTTTT. It is translated as CASSQDMGTTGELFF.

The V and J genes are TRBV30 and TRBJ1-1; maybe TRBD1 (6 bases). Between the trimmed V and J ends, which lost 8 bases and 0 bases, there was a span of 13 bases. This CDR3 spans 13 amino acids. Germline V gene data show CDR1 as GTSNPN and CDR2 as SVGIG (reference sequence). The CDR3 region has the DNA TGTGCCATCAACAGGGATCTGAACACTGAAGCTTTCTTT. Its protein is CAINRDLNTEAFF.

The chain joins TRBV30 to TRBJ2-7; TRBD2 matches at 11 bases. Germline V CDR1 and CDR2: GTSNPN, SVGIG (reference sequence). This CDR3 is built from 13 residues. V lost 3 bases to trimming and J lost 7 bases; unmatched junction nucleotides: 5. The CDR3 spells CAWRLAGGSEQYF. CDR3 sequence (DNA): TGTGCCTGGAGGCTAGCGGGAGGTTCGGAGCAGTACTTC.

Only one count was recorded for this clone. J is TRBJ1-5 and V is TRBV5-1; D is unresolved. Germline V gene data show CDR1 as SGHRS and CDR2 as YFSETQ. V lost 4 bases and J 0 bases, leaving 5 bases between the germline ends. This CDR3 region has 13 residues. DNA for the CDR3: TGCGCCAGCAGCCCAAGTAGCAATCAGCCCCAGCATTTT. Its translation is CASSPSSNQPQHF. Filled out from reference TRBV5-1 and TRBJ1-5, the complete variable domain reads KAGVTQTPRYLIKTRGQQVTLSCSPISGHRSVSWYQQTPGQGLQFLFEYFSETQRNKGNFPGRFSGRQFSNSRSEMNVSTLELGDSALYLCASSPSSNQPQHFGDGTRLSIL.

About this clone itself: This sample includes further DNA sequences coding for the same CDR3. V gene TRBV2 combines with J gene TRBJ2-7; D not resolved. The CDR3 is 11 amino acids. Per the germline V gene, CDR1 is SNHLY and CDR2 is FYNNEI. Trimming left V 5 bases short and J 3 bases short, with 5 bases between. DNA of the CDR3: TGTGCCAGCAGTCCGAGCTACGAGCAGTACTTC. Translated: CASSPSYEQYF. The variable domain in full, completed from reference TRBV2 and TRBJ2-7, reads EPEVTQTPSHQVTQMGQEVILRCVPISNHLYFYWYRQILGQKVEFLVSFYNNEISEKSEIFDDQFSVERPDGSNFTLKIRSTKLEDSAMYFCASSPSYEQYFGPGTRLTVT.

V and J are TRBV6-1 and TRBJ2-7, with 8 bases aligning to TRBD1. Germline values: CDR1 MNHNS, CDR2 SASEGT. V shed 9 bases, J shed 2 bases, and the junction held 6 bases outside the gene matches. The CDR3 totals 13 residues. This CDR3 is CASRGQVTYEQYF. The CDR3 DNA follows: TGTGCCAGTCGGGGACAGGTCACCTACGAGCAGTACTTC.